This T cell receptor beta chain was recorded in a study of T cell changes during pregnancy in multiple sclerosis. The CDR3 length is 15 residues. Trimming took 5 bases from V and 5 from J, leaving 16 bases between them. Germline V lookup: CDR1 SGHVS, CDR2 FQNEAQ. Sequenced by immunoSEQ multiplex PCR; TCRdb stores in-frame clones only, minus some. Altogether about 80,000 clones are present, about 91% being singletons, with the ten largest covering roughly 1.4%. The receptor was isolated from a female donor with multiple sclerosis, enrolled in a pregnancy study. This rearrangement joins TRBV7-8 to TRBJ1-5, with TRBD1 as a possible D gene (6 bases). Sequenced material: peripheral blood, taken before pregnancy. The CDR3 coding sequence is TGTGCCAGCAGCCTCACTCGGGACAACCATCAGCCCCAGCATTTT. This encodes CASSLTRDNHQPQHF.